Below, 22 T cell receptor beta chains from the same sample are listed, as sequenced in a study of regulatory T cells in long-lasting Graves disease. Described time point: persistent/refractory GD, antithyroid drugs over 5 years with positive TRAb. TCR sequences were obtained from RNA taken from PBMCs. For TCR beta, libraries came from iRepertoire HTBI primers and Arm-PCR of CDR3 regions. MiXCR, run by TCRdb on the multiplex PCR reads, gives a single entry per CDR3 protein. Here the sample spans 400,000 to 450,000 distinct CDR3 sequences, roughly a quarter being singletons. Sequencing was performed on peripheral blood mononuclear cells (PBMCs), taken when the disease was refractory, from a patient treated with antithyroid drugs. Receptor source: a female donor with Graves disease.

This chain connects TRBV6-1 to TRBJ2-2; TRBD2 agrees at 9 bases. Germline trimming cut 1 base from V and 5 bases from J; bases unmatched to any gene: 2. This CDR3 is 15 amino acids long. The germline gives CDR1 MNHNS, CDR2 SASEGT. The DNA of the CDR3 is TGTGCCAGCAGTGAAGGCCTAGCGGGGACCGGGGAGCTGTTTTTT. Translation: CASSEGLAGTGELFF.

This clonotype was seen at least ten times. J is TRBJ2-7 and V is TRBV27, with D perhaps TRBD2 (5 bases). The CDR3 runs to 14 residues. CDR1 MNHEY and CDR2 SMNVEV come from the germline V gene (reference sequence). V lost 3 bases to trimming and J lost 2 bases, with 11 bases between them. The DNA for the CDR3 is TGTGCCAGCAGTTTCTCTAGCAGCCCCTACGAGCAGTACTTC. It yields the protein CASSFSSSPYEQYF.

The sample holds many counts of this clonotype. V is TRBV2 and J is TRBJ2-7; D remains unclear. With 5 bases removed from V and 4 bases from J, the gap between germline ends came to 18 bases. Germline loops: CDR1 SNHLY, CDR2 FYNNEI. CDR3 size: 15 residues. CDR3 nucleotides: TGTGCCAGCAGTTCCTCGGGTGGCCGTCGTTACGAGCAGTACTTC. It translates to CASSSSGGRRYEQYF.

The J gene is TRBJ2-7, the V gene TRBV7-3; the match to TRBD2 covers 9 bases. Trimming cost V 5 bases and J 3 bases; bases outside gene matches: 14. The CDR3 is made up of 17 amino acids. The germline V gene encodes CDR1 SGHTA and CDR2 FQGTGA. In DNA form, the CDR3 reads TGTGCCAGCAGCCCCCACCCTACCGGCGGGAGGGGCTACGAGCAGTACTTC. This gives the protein CASSPHPTGGRGYEQYF.

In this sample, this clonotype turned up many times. The CDR3 DNA is TGTGCCAGCAGTTCCTCTAACTATGGCTACACCTTC. It is translated as CASSSSNYGYTF. The V and J genes are TRBV6-9 and TRBJ1-2; D uncertain. V gave up 4 bases and J gave up 0 bases, with 3 bases separating them. Per the germline V gene, CDR1 is MNHGY and CDR2 is SVAAGI. The CDR3 sequence is 12 residues long.

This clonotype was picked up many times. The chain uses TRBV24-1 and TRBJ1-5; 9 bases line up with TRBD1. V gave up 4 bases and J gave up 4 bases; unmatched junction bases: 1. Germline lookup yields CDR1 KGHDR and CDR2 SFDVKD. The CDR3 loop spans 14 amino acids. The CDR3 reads CATSDGQGNQPQHF. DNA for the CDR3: TGTGCCACCAGTGACGGACAGGGGAATCAGCCCCAGCATTTT.

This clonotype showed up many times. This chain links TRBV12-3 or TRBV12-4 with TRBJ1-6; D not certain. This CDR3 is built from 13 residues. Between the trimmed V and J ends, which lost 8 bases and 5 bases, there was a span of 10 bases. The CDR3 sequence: CASGGSNNSPLHF. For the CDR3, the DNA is TGTGCCAGCGGCGGTTCGAATAATTCACCCCTCCACTTT.

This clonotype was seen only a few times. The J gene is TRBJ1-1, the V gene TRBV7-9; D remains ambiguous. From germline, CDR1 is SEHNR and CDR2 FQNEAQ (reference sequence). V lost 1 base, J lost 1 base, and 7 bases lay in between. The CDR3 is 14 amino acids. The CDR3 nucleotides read TGTGCCAGCAGCTTAGTGGAGAGGAACACTGAAGCTTTCTTT. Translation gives CASSLVERNTEAFF.

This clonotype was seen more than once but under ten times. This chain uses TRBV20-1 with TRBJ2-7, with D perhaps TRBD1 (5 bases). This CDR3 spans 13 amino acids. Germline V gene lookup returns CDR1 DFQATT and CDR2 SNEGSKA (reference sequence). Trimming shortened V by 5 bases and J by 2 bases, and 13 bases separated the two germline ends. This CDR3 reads CSAGKGIAYEQYF. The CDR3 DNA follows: TGCAGTGCTGGGAAGGGGATTGCCTACGAGCAGTACTTC.

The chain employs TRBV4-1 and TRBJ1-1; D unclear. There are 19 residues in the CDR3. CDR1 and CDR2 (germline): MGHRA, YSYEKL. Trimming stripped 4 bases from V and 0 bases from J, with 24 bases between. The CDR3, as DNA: TGCGCCAGCAGCCTGAACCCCCAGATAGATTCCCAAATGAACACTGAAGCTTTCTTT. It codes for CASSLNPQIDSQMNTEAFF.

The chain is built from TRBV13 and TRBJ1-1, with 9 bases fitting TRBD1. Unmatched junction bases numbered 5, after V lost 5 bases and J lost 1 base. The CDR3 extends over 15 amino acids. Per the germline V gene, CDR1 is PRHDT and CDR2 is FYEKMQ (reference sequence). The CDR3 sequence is CASSPGTGWNTEAFF. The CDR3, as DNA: TGTGCCAGCAGCCCGGGGACAGGGTGGAACACTGAAGCTTTCTTT.

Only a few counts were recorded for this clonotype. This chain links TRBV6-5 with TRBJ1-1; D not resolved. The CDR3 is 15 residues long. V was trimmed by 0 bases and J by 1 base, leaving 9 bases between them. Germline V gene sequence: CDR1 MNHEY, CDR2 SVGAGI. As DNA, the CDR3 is TGTGCCAGCAGTTACTCGACATCTAGGAACACTGAAGCTTTCTTT. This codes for CASSYSTSRNTEAFF.

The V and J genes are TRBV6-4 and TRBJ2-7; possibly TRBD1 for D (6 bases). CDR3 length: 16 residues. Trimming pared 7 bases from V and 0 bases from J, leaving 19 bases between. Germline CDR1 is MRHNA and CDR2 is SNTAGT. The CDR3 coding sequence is TGTGCCAGCAATTACACTCATGACAGGAGCTCCTACGAGCAGTACTTC. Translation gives CASNYTHDRSSYEQYF.

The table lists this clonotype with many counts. The CDR3 loop is CASSFSLANTGELFF. CDR3 coding DNA: TGCGCCAGCAGCTTCTCTTTGGCGAACACCGGGGAGCTGTTTTTT. This chain connects TRBV5-1 to TRBJ2-2, with D unclear. Germline values: CDR1 SGHRS, CDR2 YFSETQ. V lost 2 bases and J 0 bases, leaving 8 bases between the germline ends. This CDR3 region has 15 residues.

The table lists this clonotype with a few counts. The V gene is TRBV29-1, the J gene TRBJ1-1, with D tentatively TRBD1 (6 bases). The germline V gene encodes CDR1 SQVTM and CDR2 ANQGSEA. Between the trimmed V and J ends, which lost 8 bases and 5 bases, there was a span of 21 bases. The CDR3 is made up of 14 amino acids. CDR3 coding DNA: TGCAGCCCCGACCCACAGGGAAGAAGTACTGAAGCTTTCTTT. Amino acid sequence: CSPDPQGRSTEAFF.

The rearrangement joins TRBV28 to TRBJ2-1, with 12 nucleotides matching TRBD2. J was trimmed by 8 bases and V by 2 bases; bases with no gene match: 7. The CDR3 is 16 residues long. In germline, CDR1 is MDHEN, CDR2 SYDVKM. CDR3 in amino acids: CASSLKTSGSFDEQFF. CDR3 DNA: TGTGCCAGCAGTTTAAAGACTAGCGGGAGTTTCGATGAGCAGTTCTTC. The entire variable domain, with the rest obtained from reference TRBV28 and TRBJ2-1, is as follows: DVKVTQSSRYLVKRTGEKVFLECVQDMDHENMFWYRQDPGLGLRLIYFSYDVKMKEKGDIPEGYSVSREKKERFSLILESASTNQTSMYLCASSLKTSGSFDEQFFGPGTRLTVL.

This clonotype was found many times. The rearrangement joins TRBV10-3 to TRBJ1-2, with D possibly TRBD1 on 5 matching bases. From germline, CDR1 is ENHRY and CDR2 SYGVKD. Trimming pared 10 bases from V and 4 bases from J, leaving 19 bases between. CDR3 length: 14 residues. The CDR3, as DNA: TGTGCCACCAGCAATGGGGCGGATAGCTATGGCTACACCTTC. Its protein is CATSNGADSYGYTF.

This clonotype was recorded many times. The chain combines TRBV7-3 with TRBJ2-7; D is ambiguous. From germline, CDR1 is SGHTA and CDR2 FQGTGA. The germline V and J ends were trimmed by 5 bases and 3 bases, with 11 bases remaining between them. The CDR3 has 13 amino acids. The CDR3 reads CASSNFDGYEQYF. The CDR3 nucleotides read TGTGCCAGCAGCAATTTCGACGGCTACGAGCAGTACTTC.

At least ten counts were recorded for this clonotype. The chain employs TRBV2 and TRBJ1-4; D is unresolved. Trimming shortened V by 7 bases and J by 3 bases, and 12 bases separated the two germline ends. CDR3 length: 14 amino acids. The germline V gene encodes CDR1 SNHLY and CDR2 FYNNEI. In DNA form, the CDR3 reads TGTGCCAGCACCCTCGGAGCTTCTAATGAAAAACTGTTTTTT. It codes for CASTLGASNEKLFF.

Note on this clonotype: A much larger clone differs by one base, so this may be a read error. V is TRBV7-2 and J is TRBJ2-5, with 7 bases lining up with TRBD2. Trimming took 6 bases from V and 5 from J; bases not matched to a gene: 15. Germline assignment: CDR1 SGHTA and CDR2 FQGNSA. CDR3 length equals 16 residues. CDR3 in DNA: TGTGCCAGCAGGCCGACTAGCAGGAGGATGGGTGAGACCCAGTACTTC. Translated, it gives CASRPTSRRMGETQYF.

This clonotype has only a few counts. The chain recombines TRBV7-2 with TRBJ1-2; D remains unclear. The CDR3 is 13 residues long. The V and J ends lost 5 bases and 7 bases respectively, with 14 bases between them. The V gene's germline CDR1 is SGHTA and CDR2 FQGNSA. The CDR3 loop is CASSDLGSTGYTF. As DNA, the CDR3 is TGTGCCAGCAGCGACCTGGGTTCGACTGGCTACACCTTC.

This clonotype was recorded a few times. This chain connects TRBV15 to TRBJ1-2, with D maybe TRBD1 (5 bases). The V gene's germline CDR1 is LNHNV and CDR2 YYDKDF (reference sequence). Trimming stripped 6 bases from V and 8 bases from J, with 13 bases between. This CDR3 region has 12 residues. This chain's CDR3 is CATSKNGDGYTF. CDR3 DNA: TGTGCCACCAGTAAAAACGGGGACGGCTACACCTTC.